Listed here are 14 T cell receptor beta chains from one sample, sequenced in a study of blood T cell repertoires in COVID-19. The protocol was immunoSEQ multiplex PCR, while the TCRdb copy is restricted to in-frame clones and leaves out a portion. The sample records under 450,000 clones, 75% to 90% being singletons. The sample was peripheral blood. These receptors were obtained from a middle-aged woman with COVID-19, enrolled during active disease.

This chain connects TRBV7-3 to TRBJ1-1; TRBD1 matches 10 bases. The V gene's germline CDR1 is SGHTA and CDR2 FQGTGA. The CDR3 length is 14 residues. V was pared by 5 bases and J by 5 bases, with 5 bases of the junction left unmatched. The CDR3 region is CASSLTGGGTEAFF. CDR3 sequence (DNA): TGTGCCAGCAGCCTGACAGGGGGCGGGACTGAAGCTTTCTTT.

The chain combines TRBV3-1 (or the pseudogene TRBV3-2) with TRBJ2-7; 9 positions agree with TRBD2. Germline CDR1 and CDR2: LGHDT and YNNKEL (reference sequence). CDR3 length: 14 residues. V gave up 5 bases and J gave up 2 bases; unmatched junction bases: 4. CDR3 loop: CASSLGLAAYEQYF. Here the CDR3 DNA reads TGTGCCAGCAGCTTGGGACTAGCCGCCTACGAGCAGTACTTC.

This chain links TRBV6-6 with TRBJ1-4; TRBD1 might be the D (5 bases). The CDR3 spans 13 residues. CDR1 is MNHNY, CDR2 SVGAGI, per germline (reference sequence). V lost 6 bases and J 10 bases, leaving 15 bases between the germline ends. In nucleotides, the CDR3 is TGTGCCAGCAGCACAGGCCGGGAGGGAAAACTGTTTTTT. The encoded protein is CASSTGREGKLFF.

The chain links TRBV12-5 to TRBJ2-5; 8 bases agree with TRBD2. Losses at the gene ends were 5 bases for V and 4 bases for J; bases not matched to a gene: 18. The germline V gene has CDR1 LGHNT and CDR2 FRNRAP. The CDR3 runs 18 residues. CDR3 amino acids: CASGLLDPLAVGGETQYF. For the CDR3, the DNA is TGTGCTAGTGGTCTACTGGACCCACTAGCGGTCGGGGGAGAGACCCAGTACTTC.

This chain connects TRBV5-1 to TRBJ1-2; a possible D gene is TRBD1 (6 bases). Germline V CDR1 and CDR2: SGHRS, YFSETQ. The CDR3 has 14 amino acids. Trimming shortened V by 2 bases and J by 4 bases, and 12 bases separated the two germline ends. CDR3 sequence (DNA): TGCGCCAGCAGCTTAGGACAGTCTTCCTATGGCTACACCTTC. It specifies CASSLGQSSYGYTF.

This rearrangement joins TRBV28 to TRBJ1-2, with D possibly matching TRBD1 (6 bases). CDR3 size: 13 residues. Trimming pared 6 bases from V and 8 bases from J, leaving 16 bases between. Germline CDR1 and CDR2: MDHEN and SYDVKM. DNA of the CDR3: TGTGCCAGCAGATCAGGGGCGCTTGGGGGCTACACCTTC. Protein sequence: CASRSGALGGYTF.

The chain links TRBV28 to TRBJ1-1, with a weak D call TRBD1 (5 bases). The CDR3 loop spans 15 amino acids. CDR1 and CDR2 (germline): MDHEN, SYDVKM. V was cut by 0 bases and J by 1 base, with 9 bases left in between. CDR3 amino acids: CASSLWVGENTEAFF. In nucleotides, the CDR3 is TGTGCCAGCAGTTTATGGGTAGGGGAGAACACTGAAGCTTTCTTT. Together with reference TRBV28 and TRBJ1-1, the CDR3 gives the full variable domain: DVKVTQSSRYLVKRTGEKVFLECVQDMDHENMFWYRQDPGLGLRLIYFSYDVKMKEKGDIPEGYSVSREKKERFSLILESASTNQTSMYLCASSLWVGENTEAFFGQGTRLTVV.

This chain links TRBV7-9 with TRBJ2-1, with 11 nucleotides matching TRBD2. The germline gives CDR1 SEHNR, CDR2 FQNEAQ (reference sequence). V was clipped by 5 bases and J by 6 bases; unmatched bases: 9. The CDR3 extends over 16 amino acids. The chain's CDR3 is CASSPTSGGLSNEQFF. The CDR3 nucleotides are TGTGCCAGCAGCCCAACTAGCGGGGGCTTGTCCAATGAGCAGTTCTTC.

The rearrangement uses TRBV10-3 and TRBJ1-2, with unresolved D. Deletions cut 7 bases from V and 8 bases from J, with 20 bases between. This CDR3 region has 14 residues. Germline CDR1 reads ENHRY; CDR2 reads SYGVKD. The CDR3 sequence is CAITPRREGYGYTF. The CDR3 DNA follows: TGTGCCATCACCCCGAGGAGGGAAGGGTACGGCTACACCTTC.

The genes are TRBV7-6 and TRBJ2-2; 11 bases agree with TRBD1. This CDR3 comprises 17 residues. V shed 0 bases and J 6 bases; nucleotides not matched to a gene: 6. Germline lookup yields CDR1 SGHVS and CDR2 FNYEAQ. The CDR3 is CASSLARTGGVPGELFF. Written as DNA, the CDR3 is TGTGCCAGCAGCTTAGCAAGGACAGGGGGCGTTCCCGGGGAGCTGTTTTTT.

As DNA, the CDR3 is TGTGCCTGGAGTTTCGGACAGGCCTGGAATAGGAATCAGCCCCAGCATTTT. This codes for CAWSFGQAWNRNQPQHF. This sequence joins TRBV30 and TRBJ1-5; 7 bases are shared with TRBD1. The ends lost 2 bases at V and 4 bases at J; junction bases unmatched: 14. The germline gives CDR1 GTSNPN, CDR2 SVGIG (reference sequence). The CDR3 consists of 17 residues.

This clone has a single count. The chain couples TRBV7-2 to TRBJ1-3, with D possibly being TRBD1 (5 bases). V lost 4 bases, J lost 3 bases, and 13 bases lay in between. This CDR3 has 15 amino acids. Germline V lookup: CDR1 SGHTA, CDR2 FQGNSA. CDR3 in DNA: TGTGCCAGCAGCTCCTCGTCGGGGGGTGGAAACACCATATATTTT. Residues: CASSSSSGGGNTIYF.

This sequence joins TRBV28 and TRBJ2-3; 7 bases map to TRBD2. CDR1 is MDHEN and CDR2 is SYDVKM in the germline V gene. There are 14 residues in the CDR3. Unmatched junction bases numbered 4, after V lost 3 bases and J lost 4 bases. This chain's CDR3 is CASSFLSGPDTQYF. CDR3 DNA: TGTGCCAGCAGTTTTCTTAGCGGGCCAGATACGCAGTATTTT.

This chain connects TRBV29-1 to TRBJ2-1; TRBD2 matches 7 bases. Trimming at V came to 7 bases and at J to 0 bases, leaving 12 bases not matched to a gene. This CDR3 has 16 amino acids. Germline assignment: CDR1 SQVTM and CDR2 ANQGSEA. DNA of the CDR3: TGCAGCGGTACTAGCGTTGGGTTCAGCTCCTACAATGAGCAGTTCTTC. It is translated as CSGTSVGFSSYNEQFF.